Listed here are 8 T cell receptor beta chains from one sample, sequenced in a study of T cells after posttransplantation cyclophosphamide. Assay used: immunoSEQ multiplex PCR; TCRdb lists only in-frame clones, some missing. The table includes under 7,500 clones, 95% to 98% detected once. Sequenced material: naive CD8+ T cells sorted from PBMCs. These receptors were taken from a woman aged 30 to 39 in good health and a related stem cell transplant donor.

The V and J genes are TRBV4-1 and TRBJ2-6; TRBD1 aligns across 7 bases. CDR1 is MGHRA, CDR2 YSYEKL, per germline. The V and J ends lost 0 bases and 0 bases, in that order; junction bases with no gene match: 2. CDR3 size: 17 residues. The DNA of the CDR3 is TGCGCCAGCAGCCAAGAGGGGACAGTCTCTGGGGCCAACGTCCTGACTTTC. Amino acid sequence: CASSQEGTVSGANVLTF.

The CDR3 loop is CASGNSVYGYTF. In nucleotides, the CDR3 is TGTGCTAGTGGTAACAGTGTCTATGGCTACACCTTC. The chain combines TRBV12-5 with TRBJ1-2, with no clear D. Looked up from germline, CDR1 is LGHNT and CDR2 is FRNRAP. This CDR3 spans 12 amino acids. The V gene lost 5 bases and the J gene lost 4 bases, with 8 bases spanning the gap.

The CDR3 loop is CASSLNWYGTQYF. In DNA, the CDR3 is TGTGCCAGCAGTTTAAACTGGTATGGGACCCAGTACTTC. The chain links TRBV27 to TRBJ2-5; D ambiguous. This CDR3 is built from 13 residues. V gave up 2 bases and J gave up 7 bases, with 11 bases separating them. In germline, CDR1 is MNHEY, CDR2 SMNVEV (reference sequence).

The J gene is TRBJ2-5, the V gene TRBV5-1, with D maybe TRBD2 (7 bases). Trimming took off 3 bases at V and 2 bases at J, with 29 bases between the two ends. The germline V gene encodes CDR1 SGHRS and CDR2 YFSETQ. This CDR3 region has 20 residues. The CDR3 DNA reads TGCGCCAGCAGCTCCGGGGTTTGGGCGGGGGCCTACGAATCACAAGAGACCCAGTACTTC. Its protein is CASSSGVWAGAYESQETQYF.

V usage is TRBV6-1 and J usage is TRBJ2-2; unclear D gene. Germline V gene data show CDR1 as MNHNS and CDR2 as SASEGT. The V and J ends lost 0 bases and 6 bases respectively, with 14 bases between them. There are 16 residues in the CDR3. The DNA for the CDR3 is TGTGCCAGCAGTGAAGCGCAGTGGCCGATCTCCGGGGAGCTGTTTTTT. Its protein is CASSEAQWPISGELFF.

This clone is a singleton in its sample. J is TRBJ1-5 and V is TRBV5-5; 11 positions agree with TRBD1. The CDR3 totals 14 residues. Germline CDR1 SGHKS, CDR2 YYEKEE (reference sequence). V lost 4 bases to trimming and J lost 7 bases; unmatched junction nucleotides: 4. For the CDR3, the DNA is TGTGCCAGCAGCCGGACAGGGGGCGACCAGCCCCAGCATTTT. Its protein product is CASSRTGGDQPQHF.

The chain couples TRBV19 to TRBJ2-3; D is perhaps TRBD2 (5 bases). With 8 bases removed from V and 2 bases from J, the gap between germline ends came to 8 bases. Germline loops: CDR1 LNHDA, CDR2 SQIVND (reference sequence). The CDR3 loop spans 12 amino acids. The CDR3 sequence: CASGRYTDTQYF. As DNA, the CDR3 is TGTGCCAGTGGGAGATACACAGATACGCAGTATTTT. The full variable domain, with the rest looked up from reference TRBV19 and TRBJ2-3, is DGGITQSPKYLFRKEGQNVTLSCEQNLNHDAMYWYRQDPGQGLRLIYYSQIVNDFQKGDIAEGYSVSREKKESFPLTVTSAQKNPTAFYLCASGRYTDTQYFGPGTRLTVL.

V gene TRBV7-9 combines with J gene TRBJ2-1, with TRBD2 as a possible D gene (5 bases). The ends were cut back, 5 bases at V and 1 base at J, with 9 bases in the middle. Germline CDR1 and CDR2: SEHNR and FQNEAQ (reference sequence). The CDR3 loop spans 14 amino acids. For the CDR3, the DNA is TGTGCCAGCAGCAGAGCGGAGTCCTACAATGAGCAGTTCTTC. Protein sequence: CASSRAESYNEQFF. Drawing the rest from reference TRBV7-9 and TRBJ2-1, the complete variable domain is DTGVSQNPRHKITKRGQNVTFRCDPISEHNRLYWYRQTLGQGPEFLTYFQNEAQLEKSRLLSDRFSAERPKGSFSTLEIQRTEQGDSAMYLCASSRAESYNEQFFGPGTRLTVL.